The rows below give T cell receptor beta chains drawn from one sample of a study of T cells in narcolepsy. Clones were read by immunoSEQ multiplex PCR, and TCRdb kept only the in-frame ones, dropping some. The sample lists over 30,000 clones; roughly 84% were seen once. Material for sequencing was CD45RA- memory CD4+ T cells from PBMCs. The receptor set was obtained from a human donor with narcolepsy. CDR3s include the opening cysteine and the closing phenylalanine or tryptophan. Not every row has a clone size; where given, it reads once, few, many or a size class.

V gene: TRBV5-5; clone size: once; J gene: TRBJ1-4; CDR3 protein: CASSLGLTTSTNEKLFF
V gene: TRBV5-1; clone size: .; J gene: TRBJ2-5; CDR3 protein: CASSQGLAGGETQYF
V gene: TRBV7-3; clone size: .; J gene: TRBJ2-5; CDR3 protein: CASSLFPDLGGGPNLETQYF
V gene: TRBV20-1; clone size: few; J gene: TRBJ2-7; CDR3 protein: CSANGYEQYF
V gene: TRBV27; clone size: .; J gene: TRBJ2-7; CDR3 protein: CASSPPGRYIYEQYF
V gene: TRBV2; clone size: .; J gene: TRBJ1-4; CDR3 protein: CASSGQGISNEKLVF
V gene: TRBV7-9; clone size: .; J gene: TRBJ1-5; CDR3 protein: CASSLAGGGNQPQHF
V gene: TRBV7-2; clone size: .; J gene: TRBJ1-3; CDR3 protein: CASSLSVRGSGNTIYF
V gene: TRBV14; clone size: .; J gene: TRBJ1-2; CDR3 protein: CASSLQVGINYGYTF
V gene: TRBV4-3; clone size: few; J gene: TRBJ1-6; CDR3 protein: CASSQVREGSPLHF
V gene: TRBV19; clone size: few; J gene: TRBJ1-5; CDR3 protein: CASSIWILSNQPQHF
V gene: TRBV7-6; clone size: .; J gene: TRBJ2-2; CDR3 protein: CASSWITGELFF
V gene: TRBV6-6; clone size: .; J gene: TRBJ1-2; CDR3 protein: CASSPGQAYYYGYTF
V gene: TRBV5-1; clone size: .; J gene: TRBJ1-2; CDR3 protein: CASTRSGTGGSYGYTF
V gene: TRBV7-2; clone size: .; J gene: TRBJ2-2; CDR3 protein: CASSLVGVGGELFF